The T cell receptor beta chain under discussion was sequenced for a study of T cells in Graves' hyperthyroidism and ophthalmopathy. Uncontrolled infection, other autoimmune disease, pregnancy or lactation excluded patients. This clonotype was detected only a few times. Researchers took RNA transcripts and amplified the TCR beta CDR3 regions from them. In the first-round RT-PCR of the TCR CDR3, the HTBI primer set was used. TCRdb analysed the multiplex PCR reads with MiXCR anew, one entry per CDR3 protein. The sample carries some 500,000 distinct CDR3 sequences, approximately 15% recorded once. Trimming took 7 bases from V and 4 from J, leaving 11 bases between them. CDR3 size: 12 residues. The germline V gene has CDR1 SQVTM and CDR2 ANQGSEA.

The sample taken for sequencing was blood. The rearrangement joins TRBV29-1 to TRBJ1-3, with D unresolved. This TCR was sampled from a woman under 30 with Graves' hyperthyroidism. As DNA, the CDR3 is TGCAGCGCCTTGTCACAGGGAAACACCATATATTTT. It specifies CSALSQGNTIYF.